The source of this T cell receptor (beta chain) is a study of T-cell reconstitution after alpha-beta-depleted transplantation in children. The study's findings and limits: Reports say that about two months after transplant, the alpha-beta T cells came out of several hundred graft clones that had expanded. By one year post-transplant, T-cell counts and diversity largely arose from T cells that were newly produced.

Trimming removed 3 bases at V and 10 bases at J, with 13 bases between. This CDR3 is 13 amino acids long. Germline-derived CDR1 and CDR2 are DFQATT and SNEGSKA (reference sequence). The TCRbeta library was prepared with unique molecular identifiers. TCRdb used MiXCR to reprocess the PCR reads, holding one entry per CDR3 protein. The sample consists of approximately 110,000 distinct CDR3 sequences, under 30% of them appearing once. The table lists this clonotype with many counts. Its target is unknown. The origin of this receptor is a male patient between 2 and 15 years old who had a stem cell transplant for chronic granulomatous disease, so the T cells may come from the graft donor. The V gene is TRBV20-1, the J gene TRBJ1-6; D gene unclear. This material consisted of PBMCs, mostly from graft donor cells, taken 180 days after TCRalphabeta/CD19-depleted stem cell transplant. CDR3 sequence reads: CSASDRAGSPLHF. CDR3 nucleotides: TGCAGTGCTAGTGATCGGGCGGGATCACCCCTCCACTTT.